The sequence of this T cell receptor beta chain was determined in a study of T cell repertoires in cytomegalovirus infection. About the study: From public TCR beta signatures came an indication of both CMV infection and matching HLA type.

The CDR3 spans 15 residues. V was clipped by 4 bases and J by 7 bases; unmatched bases: 9. MiXCR, applied by TCRdb to the reads, yields one record per CDR3 protein. The repertoire has approximately 500,000 distinct CDR3 sequences, around 11% of them found once; the top ten carry roughly 10%. This clonotype was observed many times. The TCR was taken from a human donor in good health (CMV status not recorded). Some clones in this sample may be carry-over from other donors' samples. The specimen was PBMCs. The rearrangement joins TRBV12-3 or TRBV12-4 to TRBJ2-1; 8 bases are a match to TRBD1. The CDR3 region has the DNA TGTGCCAGCAGTTCCACGGACAGGGTAGGGAATGAGCAGTTCTTC. Encoded protein: CASSSTDRVGNEQFF.